Below are 2 T cell receptor beta chains sequenced from a single sample in a study of regulatory T cells in long-lasting Graves disease. Regarding time point: newly diagnosed GD, antithyroid drugs for less than 3 months. Scientists built the TCR library using RNA that was extracted from PBMCs. To make TCR beta libraries, researchers used iRepertoire HTBI primers and Arm-PCR of CDR3 regions. MiXCR, run by TCRdb on the multiplex PCR reads, gives a single entry per CDR3 protein. There are 510,000 or so distinct CDR3 sequences in the sample; 12% occur only once, and roughly 8.9% lies in the top ten. The same specimen was also included in a second study, on T cells in Graves' hyperthyroidism and ophthalmopathy.

The sequencing here drew on peripheral blood mononuclear cells (PBMCs), taken at new diagnosis, from a patient treated with antithyroid drugs. These receptors all stem from a woman in her twenties or thirties with Graves disease.

This clonotype was seen repeatedly, ten times or more. The chain links TRBV3-1 to TRBJ1-2; D is uncertain. Trimming left V 2 bases short and J 6 bases short, with 7 bases between. CDR3 length equals 12 residues. CDR1 is LGHDT, CDR2 YNNKEL, per germline (reference sequence). CDR3 in DNA: TGTGCCAGCAGCCAAAGTGCCGATGGCTACACCTTC. It yields the protein CASSQSADGYTF.

This clonotype appeared many times. The chain is built from TRBV11-2 and TRBJ2-1; no definite D call. The CDR3 extends over 12 amino acids. Germline CDR1 reads SGHAT; CDR2 reads FQNNGV. With 0 bases removed from V and 9 bases from J, the gap between germline ends came to 6 bases. The CDR3 bases are TGTGCCAGCAGCTTAGATACCGCTGAGCAGTTCTTC. Translation gives CASSLDTAEQFF.